These 29 T cell receptor beta chains were all obtained from the same sample, sequenced in a study of CD8 T cells in Susac syndrome (dated by TCRdb to about 2019). Library method: the immunoSEQ multiplex PCR assay. RNA was extracted using the RNeasy kit, and roughly 0.5 to 1 microgram was reverse transcribed with random hexamers. TCRdb redid the processing of the public reads, applying fastp at Q25 and MiXCR, and retained in-frame beta chains. Every entry covers one CDR3 protein and lists the most common genes and DNA from its rows. This sample is represented by about 120,000 distinct CDR3 sequences; roughly 95% of them were singletons. The top ten constitute 0.11% to 0.15% of the sample. The specimen sequenced was CD4+ T cells from PBMCs. The source of these receptors is a human donor with Susac syndrome.

The chain joins TRBV12-3 or TRBV12-4 to TRBJ1-5, with a tentative D call TRBD1 (5 bases). Deletions cut 6 bases from V and 7 bases from J, with 13 bases between. The CDR3 runs 13 residues. The CDR3 loop reads CASSRGWGQPQHF. For the CDR3, the DNA is TGTGCCAGCAGCCGAGGGTGGGGGCAGCCCCAGCATTTT.

This clonotype is a singleton in its sample. The V and J genes are TRBV20-1 and TRBJ1-5; a weak D match, TRBD1 (5 bases). CDR3 length: 13 amino acids. Germline V lookup: CDR1 DFQATT, CDR2 SNEGSKA (reference sequence). V was cut by 6 bases and J by 5 bases, with 14 bases left in between. Written as DNA, the CDR3 is TGCAGTGCCCGAACAGGCCTCCATCAGCCCCAGCATTTT. Its protein product is CSARTGLHQPQHF.

The CDR3 loop reads CASSTRDNHYEQYF. CDR3 nucleotides: TGTGCCAGTAGTACGAGGGACAACCACTACGAGCAGTACTTC. The V gene is TRBV19, the J gene TRBJ2-7; D may be TRBD1 (6 bases). Looked up from germline, CDR1 is LNHDA and CDR2 is SQIVND (reference sequence). Trimming took 4 bases from V and 3 from J, leaving 13 bases between them. The CDR3 runs 14 residues.

This chain links TRBV3-1 with TRBJ2-7, with 10 bases lining up with TRBD2. V shed 1 base and J 5 bases; nucleotides not matched to a gene: 5. The CDR3 runs 15 residues. Germline loops: CDR1 LGHDT, CDR2 YNNKEL (reference sequence). The CDR3 spells CASSQAGTSADEQYF. The CDR3 coding sequence is TGTGCCAGCAGCCAAGCCGGGACTAGCGCGGACGAGCAGTACTTC.

Here the CDR3 reads CSARDSGTQYF. The CDR3 DNA follows: TGCAGTGCTAGAGATTCCGGGACCCAGTACTTC. V gene TRBV20-1 combines with J gene TRBJ2-5; D is unclear. Germline CDR1 reads DFQATT; CDR2 reads SNEGSKA (reference sequence). The CDR3 is 11 amino acids. Deletions cut 0 bases from V and 7 bases from J, with 6 bases between.

This chain connects TRBV18 to TRBJ2-1; TRBD1 aligns across 9 bases. CDR3 length: 14 residues. Per the germline V gene, CDR1 is KGHSH and CDR2 is LQKENI. The V segment lost 3 bases and the J segment 5 bases; nucleotides outside the gene matches: 2. The CDR3 region is CASSPRDRDNEQFF. The DNA of the CDR3 is TGTGCCAGCTCACCCCGGGACAGGGACAATGAGCAGTTCTTC.

Of note for this clonotype: One end of the junction fails to match germline, which may point to a read error. The chain joins TRBV7-7 to TRBJ2-1; 9 bases align to TRBD1. Germline values: CDR1 SSHAT, CDR2 FNYEAQ (reference sequence). This CDR3 contains 14 residues. CDR3 bases: TGTGCTAGCAGCTTAGGGACAGGGCTTAATGAGCAGTTCTTC. This gives the protein CASSLGTGLNEQFF.

This rearrangement joins TRBV6-2 or TRBV6-3 to TRBJ1-1, with D possibly being TRBD1 (5 bases). The CDR3 loop spans 14 amino acids. CDR1 and CDR2 from the germline V gene are MNHEY and SVGEGT. V was cut by 2 bases and J by 1 base, with 8 bases left in between. CDR3 amino acids: CASSYGGENTEAFF. The CDR3 nucleotides are TGTGCCAGCAGTTACGGGGGAGAGAACACTGAAGCTTTCTTT.

This chain uses TRBV5-4 with TRBJ1-1, with 9 bases matching TRBD1. The germline V gene has CDR1 SGHNT and CDR2 YYREEE (reference sequence). The junction had 9 bases not matched to a gene; V was cut back by 4 bases and J by 5 bases. The CDR3 loop spans 15 amino acids. The CDR3 here is CASSIGQGTGTEAFF. CDR3 DNA sequence: TGTGCCAGCAGCATCGGACAGGGGACGGGGACTGAAGCTTTCTTT.

The rearrangement joins TRBV20-1 to TRBJ1-1; 10 positions match TRBD1. This CDR3 contains 12 residues. From germline, CDR1 is DFQATT and CDR2 SNEGSKA (reference sequence). Trimming cost V 3 bases and J 12 bases; bases outside gene matches: 7. CDR3 residues: CSARGTGALTFF. The CDR3, as DNA: TGCAGTGCTAGGGGGACAGGGGCTTTGACTTTCTTT.

The chain has TRBV20-1 and TRBJ2-7; D is unresolved. Trimming removed 6 bases from V and 3 bases from J, with 6 bases in between. This CDR3 spans 10 amino acids. CDR1 and CDR2 (germline): DFQATT, SNEGSKA (reference sequence). CDR3 in amino acids: CSALDYEQYF. The CDR3 DNA reads as TGCAGTGCCTTAGACTACGAGCAGTACTTC.

This chain joins TRBV3-1 and TRBJ2-7; 9 nucleotides line up with TRBD2. This CDR3 spans 15 amino acids. The trim removed 2 bases at V and 6 bases at J, leaving 8 bases unmatched. Germline lookup yields CDR1 LGHDT and CDR2 YNNKEL (reference sequence). The CDR3 region is CASSQRAGGDSEQYF. CDR3 bases: TGTGCCAGCAGCCAAAGAGCGGGAGGCGATAGCGAGCAGTACTTC.

The chain links TRBV28 to TRBJ2-7, with 12 bases aligning to TRBD2. The germline gives CDR1 MDHEN, CDR2 SYDVKM. The CDR3 totals 15 residues. J gave up 6 bases and V 2 bases, and 5 bases lay outside the gene matches. CDR3 nucleotide sequence: TGTGCCAGCAGTTTAGCCCTAGCGGGAGGGCGCGAGCAGTACTTC. Amino acid sequence: CASSLALAGGREQYF.

J is TRBJ1-2 and V is TRBV5-1, with a tentative D call TRBD1 (6 bases). This CDR3 spans 13 amino acids. The V and J ends lost 4 bases and 2 bases respectively, with 9 bases between them. Germline-derived CDR1 and CDR2 are SGHRS and YFSETQ. This CDR3 is CASSHGQNYGYTF. The CDR3, as DNA: TGCGCCAGCAGCCACGGACAGAACTATGGCTACACCTTC.

V gene TRBV29-1 combines with J gene TRBJ2-5; tentative D call: TRBD1 (7 bases). Trimming cost V 6 bases and J 9 bases, with 20 bases left between them. Germline-derived CDR1 and CDR2 are SQVTM and ANQGSEA. CDR3 length: 13 residues. DNA for the CDR3: TGCAGCGTCCCCCCGGCAGGGGGACTGGCCCAGTACTTC. This sequence encodes CSVPPAGGLAQYF.

This chain uses TRBV7-2 with TRBJ2-1, with D possibly being TRBD1 (7 bases). The V and J ends lost 5 bases and 6 bases respectively, with 23 bases between them. Germline V gene lookup returns CDR1 SGHTA and CDR2 FQGNSA. The length of the CDR3 is 17 residues. CDR3 sequence reads: CASSPHRGGGTANEQFF. CDR3 coding DNA: TGTGCCAGCAGCCCCCACAGGGGAGGCGGGACGGCCAATGAGCAGTTCTTC.

The V and J genes are TRBV7-2 and TRBJ2-5; D remains ambiguous. The CDR3 spans 13 residues. Germline loops: CDR1 SGHTA, CDR2 FQGNSA. V was cut by 5 bases and J by 1 base, with 8 bases left in between. CDR3 sequence: CASSGRSQETQYF. The CDR3 region has the DNA TGTGCCAGCAGCGGGCGGAGCCAAGAGACCCAGTACTTC.

This chain joins TRBV29-1 and TRBJ1-1; TRBD1 is a possible D gene (6 bases). The CDR3 is 13 amino acids. V lost 7 bases, J lost 1 base, and 13 bases lay in between. The germline gives CDR1 SQVTM, CDR2 ANQGSEA. The CDR3 sequence is CSARTDANTEAFF. The CDR3 DNA follows: TGCAGCGCTAGGACAGATGCGAACACTGAAGCTTTCTTT. Drawing the rest from reference TRBV29-1 and TRBJ1-1, the complete variable domain is SAVISQKPSRDICQRGTSLTIQCQVDSQVTMMFWYRQQPGQSLTLIATANQGSEATYESGFVIDKFPISRPNLTFSTLTVSNMSPEDSSIYLCSARTDANTEAFFGQGTRLTVV.

This chain uses TRBV12-3 or TRBV12-4 with TRBJ2-2; 7 positions agree with TRBD1. The CDR3 spans 15 residues. J gave up 2 bases and V 5 bases, and 5 bases lay outside the gene matches. CDR3: CASSPGTDNTGELFF. The CDR3 coding sequence is TGTGCCAGCAGTCCAGGGACAGATAACACCGGGGAGCTGTTTTTT.

CDR3 DNA sequence: TGTGCCAGCAGTCCCGACAGGGGCAATCAGCCCCAGCATTTT. It is translated as CASSPDRGNQPQHF. The V and J genes are TRBV12-3 or TRBV12-4 and TRBJ1-5; 7 nucleotides agree with TRBD1. The V gene end was trimmed by 5 bases and the J gene end by 2 bases; junction bases not matched to a gene: 3. The CDR3 sequence is 14 residues long.

The chain joins TRBV5-1 to TRBJ2-3, with TRBD1 as a possible D gene (5 bases). V was clipped by 5 bases and J by 2 bases, with 12 bases between them. CDR1 and CDR2 (germline): SGHRS, YFSETQ. The CDR3 extends over 14 amino acids. The CDR3 is CASRRVQDTDTQYF. CDR3 bases: TGCGCCAGCAGAAGAGTACAGGACACAGATACGCAGTATTTT.

This chain joins TRBV2 and TRBJ2-3, with TRBD2 as a possible D gene (6 bases). Germline V CDR1 and CDR2: SNHLY, FYNNEI. This CDR3 contains 12 residues. V lost 3 bases and J lost 6, with 7 bases in between. Here the CDR3 DNA reads TGTGCCAGCAGTGATCGGGGGGATACGCAGTATTTT. Protein product: CASSDRGDTQYF.

The gene calls are TRBV18 and TRBJ2-7; 7 bases map to TRBD2. This CDR3 spans 15 amino acids. Germline values: CDR1 KGHSH, CDR2 LQKENI. The V and J ends lost 2 bases and 7 bases, in that order; junction bases with no gene match: 11. This CDR3 is CASSPISSREIEQYF. The CDR3 bases are TGTGCCAGCTCACCAATCAGTTCGCGGGAGATAGAGCAGTACTTC.

The chain combines TRBV20-1 with TRBJ1-4; no firm D call. Trimming removed 8 bases at V and 0 bases at J, with 7 bases between. The CDR3 contains 12 residues. Germline values: CDR1 DFQATT, CDR2 SNEGSKA (reference sequence). The CDR3 coding sequence is TGCAGTCACCGGGCAACTAATGAAAAACTGTTTTTT. Protein sequence: CSHRATNEKLFF.

This chain's CDR3 is CASSQRTNEQFF. CDR3 sequence (DNA): TGTGCCAGCAGCCAACGGACCAATGAGCAGTTCTTC. The chain couples TRBV3-1 to TRBJ2-1; D gene uncertain. Trimming pared 2 bases from V and 6 bases from J, leaving 5 bases between. The germline CDR1 and CDR2 sequences are LGHDT and YNNKEL (reference sequence). This CDR3 has 12 amino acids.

The V and J genes are TRBV11-2 and TRBJ2-7, with a weak D call TRBD1 (6 bases). Germline values: CDR1 SGHAT, CDR2 FQNNGV. V gave up 2 bases and J gave up 7 bases, with 18 bases separating them. The CDR3 consists of 15 residues. CDR3 DNA: TGTGCCAGCAGCTTACTAGGGTACAGGGCTGAAGAGCAGTACTTC. It translates to CASSLLGYRAEEQYF.

This chain joins TRBV15 and TRBJ1-4; D is uncertain. Germline loops: CDR1 LNHNV, CDR2 YYDKDF (reference sequence). The V end lost 0 bases, the J end lost 4 bases, and 9 bases lay between the germline ends. The CDR3 is 15 amino acids. CDR3 sequence (DNA): TGTGCCACCAGCAGAGAGGGCGGATTTAATGAAAAACTGTTTTTT. Residues: CATSREGGFNEKLFF.

J is TRBJ2-1 and V is TRBV6-4; TRBD2 aligns across 7 bases. CDR3 length equals 15 residues. The trim removed 4 bases at V and 1 base at J, leaving 4 bases unmatched. Germline V gene data show CDR1 as MRHNA and CDR2 as SNTAGT. CDR3 amino acids: CASSASGVSYNEQFF. The CDR3 nucleotides are TGTGCCAGCAGTGCGAGCGGGGTATCCTACAATGAGCAGTTCTTC.

CDR3 region: CSVAANYGYTF. The CDR3 bases are TGCAGCGTTGCCGCTAACTATGGCTACACCTTC. This chain uses TRBV29-1 with TRBJ1-2; D uncertain. The CDR3 sequence is 11 residues long. The germline V gene encodes CDR1 SQVTM and CDR2 ANQGSEA. V was shortened by 4 bases and J by 0 bases, with 3 bases between the two germline ends.